This TCR beta chain was captured in a study of persistence of HIV-infected CD4 T cells. Cells were stimulated with overlapping HIV-1 Gag 15-mer peptides. CD40L/CD69 double-negative CD45RO-high memory CD4+ T cells were collected. PBMCs were depleted of CD8+ T cells before stimulation. In the case of this clone: Its antigen is undetermined.

Sequencing used immunoSEQ version 4 in survey mode. Repertoires were generated with immunoSEQ multiplex PCR, while TCRdb's copy carries only in-frame clones and drops some. The data contain roughly 64,000 clones, 70% to 75% of them seen just once; the ten biggest clones take up more than 1.5%. Whole-study findings and limits: Rare CMV-responding cells carrying HIV-1 proviruses were not analyzed separately for TCR. Degenerate expanded CDR3beta sequences were enriched among CMV- and Gag-responding cells.

The material sequenced was CD4+ T cells sorted from PBMCs after approximately 18-hour stimulation, taken from a patient who received antiretroviral therapy. The receptor was derived from an adult man with HIV who was CMV-seropositive.

The DNA for the CDR3 is TGCGCCAGCAGCCTGGGCGGGCTTACAGATACGCAGTATTTT. Protein sequence: CASSLGGLTDTQYF. The rearrangement uses TRBV5-1 and TRBJ2-3; D is possibly TRBD2 (5 bases). The germline CDR1 and CDR2 sequences are SGHRS and YFSETQ. This CDR3 is 14 amino acids long. Trimming removed 4 bases at V and 3 bases at J, with 12 bases between.